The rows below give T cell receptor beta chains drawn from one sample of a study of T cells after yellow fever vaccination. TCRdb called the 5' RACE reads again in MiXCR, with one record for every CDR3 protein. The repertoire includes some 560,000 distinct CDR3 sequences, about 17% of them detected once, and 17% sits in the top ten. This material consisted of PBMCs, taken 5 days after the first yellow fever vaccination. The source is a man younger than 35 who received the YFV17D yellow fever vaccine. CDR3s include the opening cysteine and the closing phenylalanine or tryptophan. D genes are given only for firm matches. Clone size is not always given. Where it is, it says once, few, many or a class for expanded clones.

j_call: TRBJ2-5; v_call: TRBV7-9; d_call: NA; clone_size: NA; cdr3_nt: TGTGCCAGCAGCTTGATGACAGGGAGGGAGACCCAGTACTTC; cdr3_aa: CASSLMTGRETQYF
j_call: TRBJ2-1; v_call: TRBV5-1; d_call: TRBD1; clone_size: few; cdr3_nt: TGCGCCAGCAGCTTGGGAGGGGGCACCTTCAGTGAGCAGTTCTTC; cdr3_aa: CASSLGGGTFSEQFF
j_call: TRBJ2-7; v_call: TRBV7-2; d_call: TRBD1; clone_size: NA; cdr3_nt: TGTGCCAGCAGCTCAGGGACAGCAGGCCACGAGCAGTACTTC; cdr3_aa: CASSSGTAGHEQYF
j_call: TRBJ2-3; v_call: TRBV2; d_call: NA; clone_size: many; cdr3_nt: TGTGCCAGCAGTGAGCTTATTAGTCCGACAGATACGCAGTATTTT; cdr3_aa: CASSELISPTDTQYF
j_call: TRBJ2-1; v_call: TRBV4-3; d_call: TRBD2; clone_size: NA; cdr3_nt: TGCGCCAGCAGCCAAGCTACCTCGGGGGGGATTGAGCAGTTCTTC; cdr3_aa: CASSQATSGGIEQFF
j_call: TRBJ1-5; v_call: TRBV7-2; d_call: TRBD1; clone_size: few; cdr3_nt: TGTGCCAGCAGCTTCGTGACAGGGGCCGCCAATCAGCCCCAGCATTTT; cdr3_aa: CASSFVTGAANQPQHF
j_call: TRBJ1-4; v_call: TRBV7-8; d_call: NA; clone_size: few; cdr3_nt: TGTGCCAGCAGCTTGAAGACCGATTCAACTAATGAAAAACTGTTTTTT; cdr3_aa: CASSLKTDSTNEKLFF
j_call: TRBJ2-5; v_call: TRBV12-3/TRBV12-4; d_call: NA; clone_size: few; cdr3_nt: TGTGCCAGCGTCCCTGGGCGGTTGGAGGAGACCCAGTACTTC; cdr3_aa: CASVPGRLEETQYF
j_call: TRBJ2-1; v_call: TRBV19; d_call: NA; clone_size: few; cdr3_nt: TGTGCCAGTAGCCGGGAGCCCTACAATGAGCAGTTCTTC; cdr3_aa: CASSREPYNEQFF
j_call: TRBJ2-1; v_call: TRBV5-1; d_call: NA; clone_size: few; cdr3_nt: TGCGCCAGCAGGTCTGGCCGGCCTAATGAGCAGTTCTTC; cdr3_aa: CASRSGRPNEQFF
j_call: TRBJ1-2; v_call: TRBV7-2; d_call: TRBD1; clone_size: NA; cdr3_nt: TGTGCCAGCAGCTTAGTAGGGGGACAGTTTGCTGGTGGCTACACCTTC; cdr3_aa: CASSLVGGQFAGGYTF
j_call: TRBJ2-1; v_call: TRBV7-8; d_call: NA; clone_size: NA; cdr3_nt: TGTGCCAGCAGCTTAGAAGGGGGGTTAGGCTACAATGAGCAGTTCTTC; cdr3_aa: CASSLEGGLGYNEQFF
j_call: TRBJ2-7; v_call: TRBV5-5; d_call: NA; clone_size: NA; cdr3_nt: TGTGCCAGCAGCTTGGCGGGTTTCTACGAGCAGTACTTC; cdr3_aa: CASSLAGFYEQYF
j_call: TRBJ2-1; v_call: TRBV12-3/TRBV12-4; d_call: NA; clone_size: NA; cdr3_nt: TGTGCCAGCAGGATTAATCGACAGACCAATGAGCAGTTCTTC; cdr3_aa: CASRINRQTNEQFF
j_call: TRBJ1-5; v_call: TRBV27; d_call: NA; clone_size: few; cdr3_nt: TGTGCCAGCACCCCGAGTGGCAGGGGAAGTCAGCCCCAGCATTTT; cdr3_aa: CASTPSGRGSQPQHF
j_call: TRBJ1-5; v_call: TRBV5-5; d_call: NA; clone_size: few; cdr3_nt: TGTGCCAGCAGCTTGGGATGGGAATCGAATCAGCCCCAGCATTTT; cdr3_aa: CASSLGWESNQPQHF
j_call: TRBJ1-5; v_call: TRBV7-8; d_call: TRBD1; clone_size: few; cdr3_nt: TGTGCCAGCAGCTTAGGCGGCAGGGGGCCCCTTCAGCCCCAGCATTTT; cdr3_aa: CASSLGGRGPLQPQHF
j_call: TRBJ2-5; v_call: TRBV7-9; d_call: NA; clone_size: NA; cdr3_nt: TGTGCCAGTCAGACGGCGCCCGGGGAGACCCAGTACTTC; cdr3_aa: CASQTAPGETQYF
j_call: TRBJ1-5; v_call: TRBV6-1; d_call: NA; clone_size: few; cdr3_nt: TGTGCCAGCAGTGTAGGTTCCGAGGTCCAGCCCCAGCATTTT; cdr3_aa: CASSVGSEVQPQHF
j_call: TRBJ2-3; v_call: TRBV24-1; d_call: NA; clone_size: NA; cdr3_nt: TGTGCCACCAGTGAGACAGATACGCAGTATTTT; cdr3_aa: CATSETDTQYF
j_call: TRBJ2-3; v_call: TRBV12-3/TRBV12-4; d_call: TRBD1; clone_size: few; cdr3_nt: TGTGCCAGCAGTTCTTGGACAGGGCTGGGCACAGATACGCAGTATTTT; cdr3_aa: CASSSWTGLGTDTQYF
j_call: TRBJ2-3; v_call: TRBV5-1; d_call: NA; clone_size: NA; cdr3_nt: TGCGCCAGCAGCTTGGTAGGAGGGGGGCAAGATACGCAGTATTTT; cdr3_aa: CASSLVGGGQDTQYF
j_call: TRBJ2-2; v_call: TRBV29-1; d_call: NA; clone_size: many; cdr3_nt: TGCAGCGGACGGATCTCGGACGGGAAGAATACCGGGGAGCTGTTTTTT; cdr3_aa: CSGRISDGKNTGELFF